This T cell receptor (beta chain) was obtained from a study of blood T cell repertoires in COVID-19. Overall study context: There were acute and convalescent COVID-19 samples, and they came from the United States, Italy and Spain.

This clone occurred a few times. Per the authors' pipeline: Estimated nucleated cell counts came from reference gene primer amplification. Profiling relied on immunoSEQ multiplex PCR, and the TCRdb table lists in-frame clones only, not all of them. The V and J calls and clone size come from that table; D and trimming were worked out from the DNA. The top ten clones hold 15% to 20% of a sample with some 60,000 clones, 60% to 85% of them seen once. Seattle patients were enrolled while actively infected and followed longitudinally. The TCR was taken from a young man with COVID-19, enrolled during active disease. The material sequenced was peripheral blood.

The CDR3 DNA follows: TGTGCCAGCAGCGCTAGCGGGAGAGGTCGGGTCAAAAACATTCAGTACTTC. Translating gives CASSASGRGRVKNIQYF. The V gene is TRBV7-9, the J gene TRBJ2-4, with 10 bases lining up with TRBD2. The V gene end was trimmed by 5 bases and the J gene end by 3 bases; junction bases not matched to a gene: 10. CDR3 length: 17 amino acids. CDR1 SEHNR and CDR2 FQNEAQ come from the germline V gene (reference sequence). Looking up the rest from reference TRBV7-9 and TRBJ2-4 gives the full variable domain: DTGVSQNPRHKITKRGQNVTFRCDPISEHNRLYWYRQTLGQGPEFLTYFQNEAQLEKSRLLSDRFSAERPKGSFSTLEIQRTEQGDSAMYLCASSASGRGRVKNIQYFGAGTRLSVL.